This TCR beta chain is drawn from a study of CD8 T cells in ankylosing spondylitis. Regarding the study as a whole: Disease-linked clones, CD8+, were relatively rare in peripheral blood. It appeared that ankylosing spondylitis blood was characterized by a TCR beta motif of eight highly homologous variants. Disease-linked clones were reportedly significantly enriched in matched ankylosing spondylitis synovial fluid. Reactive arthritis synovial fluid and blood previously showed some of these motif variants.

Germline V gene sequence: CDR1 MNHEY, CDR2 SVGAGI. The CDR3 totals 15 residues. V dropped 4 bases and J dropped 2; count of bases not matched to a gene: 3. Generation of TCR beta libraries employed quantitative 5'-RACE incorporating molecular barcodes. TCRdb called the 5' RACE reads again in MiXCR, with one record for every CDR3 protein. The sample holds about 330,000 distinct CDR3 sequences; roughly 8% are singletons and the top ten take about 15%. Concerning this clonotype: Antigen: not known.

This rearrangement joins TRBV6-5 to TRBJ2-1; TRBD2 agrees at 9 bases. The receptor was isolated from a male donor with ankylosing spondylitis. What was sequenced was blood, either unsorted or a sorted T cell fraction (not recorded which). CDR3 sequence reads: CASSFLAGAYNEQFF. The CDR3 nucleotides read TGTGCCAGCAGTTTTTTAGCGGGAGCCTACAATGAGCAGTTCTTC.